This T cell receptor (beta chain) emerged from a study of graft-versus-host responses after intestinal transplantation. Overall study context: Recipients received multivisceral, liver-intestinal, or isolated intestinal transplants. Uniformly, recipients were administered anti-thymocyte globulin induction with subsequent tacrolimus and steroids for around 3 years. General study points: HvG clone declines early post-transplant were associated with peak circulating GvH levels.

Losses at the gene ends were 1 base for V and 1 base for J; bases not matched to a gene: 0. The length of the CDR3 is 15 residues. In germline, CDR1 is MNHEY, CDR2 SVGAGI. TCRdb's table, derived via immunoSEQ multiplex PCR, lists solely in-frame clones and lacks some. The data show about 100,000 clones, with roughly 87% seen just once and 0.85% to 1% held by the top ten. In regard to this clone: Its antigen is not identified.

The sequence derives from a human donor who was the organ donor for an intestinal transplant. The V and J genes are TRBV6-5 and TRBJ2-3; 9 bases align to TRBD2. Sample: unstimulated CD4+ T cells sorted from spleen or lymph node cells, taken before transplant. The DNA of the CDR3 is TGTGCCAGCAGTTACTTAGCGGGGGGCACAGATACGCAGTATTTT. It yields the protein CASSYLAGGTDTQYF.